This T cell receptor (beta chain) was identified in a study of blood T cell repertoires in COVID-19. Study-wide context: Some COVID-19 samples were acute and others convalescent; all came from the United States, Italy and Spain. PBMCs, B-cell-depleted T cells, or T cells provided the cDNA or gDNA that made up the material.

In the source study's methods: Reference gene primer amplification in the assay estimated nucleated cell counts. Repertoires were generated with immunoSEQ multiplex PCR, while TCRdb's copy carries only in-frame clones and drops some. V, J and clone size were drawn from that table, and D and trimming were deduced from the DNA. The sample lists 15,000 to 16,000 clones; 70% to 90% were seen once. Germline V CDR1 and CDR2: LGHDT, YNNKEL (reference sequence). The CDR3 contains 14 residues. The V gene lost 0 bases and the J gene lost 7 bases, with 7 bases spanning the gap. The specimen was peripheral blood. The chain carries TRBV3-1 (or the pseudogene TRBV3-2) and TRBJ1-6, with unresolved D. This TCR was sampled from a man between 65 and 80 years old in a cohort sampled during active COVID-19. The CDR3: CASSQEALNSPLHF. The CDR3 DNA reads as TGTGCCAGCAGCCAAGAAGCCTTAAATTCACCCCTCCACTTT.